The 19 T cell receptor beta chains in this list originate from one sample, sequenced in a study of blood T cells in healthy people across ages. A second PCR of roughly 7 to 11 cycles used a sample-barcoded 5' primer and a J-beta primer mix. MiXCR, applied by TCRdb to the 5' RACE reads, yields one record per CDR3 protein. The table records around 940,000 distinct CDR3 sequences, 51% of them present only once. The specimen sequenced was blood. These receptors came from a woman aged 60-75 years in good health.

This chain joins TRBV10-3 and TRBJ1-2; TRBD1 matches at 7 bases. J lost 4 bases, V lost 3 bases, and 2 bases had no gene match. The CDR3 has 13 amino acids. Germline lookup yields CDR1 ENHRY and CDR2 SYGVKD. CDR3 in amino acids: CAISDDRAYGYTF. CDR3 in DNA: TGTGCCATCAGTGACGACAGGGCCTATGGCTACACCTTC.

This clonotype was seen a few times. J is TRBJ2-7 and V is TRBV6-2 or TRBV6-3, with D maybe TRBD2 (5 bases). Per germline, CDR1 MNHEY and CDR2 SVGEGT. CDR3 length: 16 residues. V dropped 2 bases and J dropped 2 bases, with 16 bases sitting between them. The DNA of the CDR3 is TGTGCCAGCAGTTACGGCGGGCAGGAACTGACCTACGAGCAGTACTTC. It encodes CASSYGGQELTYEQYF.

This clonotype has a handful of counts. This chain uses TRBV6-5 with TRBJ2-1; 9 bases fit TRBD2. Germline CDR1 and CDR2: MNHEY and SVGAGI. Germline trimming cut 7 bases from V and 9 bases from J; bases unmatched to any gene: 4. The CDR3 totals 12 residues. CDR3 DNA sequence: TGTGCCAGCAACTCACTAGCGGGTGAGCAGTTCTTC. Translating gives CASNSLAGEQFF.

This clonotype was recorded a few times. This chain uses TRBV9 with TRBJ1-2; D is ambiguous. The germline V and J ends were trimmed by 0 bases and 4 bases, with 13 bases remaining between them. Germline values: CDR1 SGDLS, CDR2 YYNGEE. The CDR3 extends over 15 amino acids. Here the CDR3 reads CASSVGGKTGYGYTF. In nucleotides, the CDR3 is TGTGCCAGCAGCGTAGGAGGGAAAACTGGCTATGGCTACACCTTC.

In its sample, this clonotype was seen a few times. V gene TRBV7-8 combines with J gene TRBJ2-1; 11 bases line up with TRBD2. CDR3 length equals 17 residues. With 0 bases clipped from V and 5 bases from J, the junction kept 6 bases outside the gene matches. The germline CDR1 and CDR2 sequences are SGHVS and FQNEAQ. CDR3 sequence: CASSLAGSGRADNEQFF. The CDR3 nucleotides read TGTGCCAGCAGCTTAGCGGGTAGCGGGAGGGCCGACAATGAGCAGTTCTTC.

This clonotype has a count of ten or more. This sequence joins TRBV29-1 and TRBJ2-7; D unresolved. V was pared by 7 bases and J by 2 bases, with 15 bases between. The CDR3 extends over 13 amino acids. Germline V gene data show CDR1 as SQVTM and CDR2 as ANQGSEA. CDR3 loop: CSGYTKGPYEQYF. The CDR3 coding sequence is TGCAGCGGCTACACGAAGGGTCCCTACGAGCAGTACTTC.

This clonotype was picked up a small number of times. The chain has TRBV15 and TRBJ2-5; TRBD2 is a possible D gene (6 bases). This CDR3 region has 15 residues. Trimming shortened V by 0 bases and J by 5 bases, and 13 bases separated the two germline ends. Looked up from germline, CDR1 is LNHNV and CDR2 is YYDKDF (reference sequence). In nucleotides, the CDR3 is TGTGCCACCAGCAGAGAACTAGCCCCCTGGGAGACCCAGTACTTC. Protein: CATSRELAPWETQYF.

The chain employs TRBV25-1 and TRBJ1-6; a possible D gene is TRBD1 (6 bases). V was clipped by 6 bases and J by 9 bases, with 12 bases between them. The CDR3 spans 13 residues. Germline V gives CDR1 MGHDK, CDR2 SYGVNS. The DNA for the CDR3 is TGTGCCAGCAGACAGTCAGGGGTTTCACCCCTCCACTTT. As protein: CASRQSGVSPLHF.

This clonotype was seen a handful of times. The chain joins TRBV28 to TRBJ2-7; TRBD2 is a possible D gene (5 bases). Trimming removed 2 bases at V and 0 bases at J, with 17 bases between. CDR3 size: 17 residues. Per germline, CDR1 MDHEN and CDR2 SYDVKM. The CDR3 spells CASSLGGLFLNSYEQYF. CDR3 nucleotides: TGTGCCAGCAGTTTAGGTGGACTCTTCCTTAACTCCTACGAGCAGTACTTC.

In its sample, this clonotype was seen a few times. This rearrangement joins TRBV6-1 to TRBJ2-4; D remains unclear. Near its end, the DNA agrees better with TRBJ2-7, so the J call may be wrong. The CDR3 covers 15 residues. Germline loops: CDR1 MNHNS, CDR2 SASEGT. The CDR3 loop reads CASSELYRVSYEQYF. The CDR3 DNA sequence: TGTGCCAGCAGTGAATTGTATAGAGTCTCCTACGAGCAGTACTTC.

This clonotype was counted a few times. V usage is TRBV15 and J usage is TRBJ2-5, with 11 bases aligning to TRBD2. Germline CDR1 is LNHNV and CDR2 is YYDKDF (reference sequence). The V and J ends lost 1 base and 8 bases, in that order; junction bases with no gene match: 3. There are 14 residues in the CDR3. The CDR3 spells CATSRVTSGGTQYF. CDR3 nucleotide sequence: TGTGCCACCAGCAGAGTAACTAGCGGGGGTACCCAGTACTTC.

The rearrangement links TRBV4-3 to TRBJ1-5; TRBD1 might be the D (5 bases). Trimming cost V 0 bases and J 2 bases, with 14 bases left between them. The CDR3 is 17 amino acids. Germline V gene data show CDR1 as LGHNA and CDR2 as YSLEER. CDR3 region: CASSQEVMVGGNQPQHF. CDR3 bases: TGCGCCAGCAGCCAAGAAGTAATGGTAGGGGGCAATCAGCCCCAGCATTTT.

This clonotype was seen a handful of times. The chain is built from TRBV28 and TRBJ2-3; the D gene is possibly TRBD1 (6 bases). Germline V gene sequence: CDR1 MDHEN, CDR2 SYDVKM. CDR3 length: 13 residues. With 6 bases removed from V and 3 bases from J, the gap between germline ends came to 10 bases. DNA for the CDR3: TGTGCCAGCAGGAGGGGGTATACAGATACGCAGTATTTT. This encodes CASRRGYTDTQYF.

The chain is built from TRBV16 and TRBJ1-4; no reliable D call. The V gene's germline CDR1 is KGHSY and CDR2 FQNENV. The CDR3 totals 16 residues. V lost 2 bases, J lost 7 bases, and 17 bases lay in between. This CDR3 reads CASSQAGSRLVEKLFF. CDR3 bases: TGTGCCAGCAGCCAAGCAGGTTCAAGGCTCGTTGAAAAACTGTTTTTT.

This clonotype was counted only a few times. The J gene is TRBJ2-3, the V gene TRBV7-2; a weak D match, TRBD2 (5 bases). V dropped 2 bases and J dropped 5 bases, with 8 bases sitting between them. The germline CDR1 and CDR2 sequences are SGHTA and FQGNSA. The CDR3 runs to 13 residues. The DNA for the CDR3 is TGTGCCAGCAGCTTACTCGGGATAGATACGCAGTATTTT. Its translation: CASSLLGIDTQYF.

The V call is TRBV6-5, the J call TRBJ1-2, with 9 bases lining up with TRBD1. The CDR3 is 13 amino acids. From germline, CDR1 is MNHEY and CDR2 SVGAGI. J lost 6 bases, V lost 6 bases, and 5 bases had no gene match. Written as DNA, the CDR3 is TGTGCCAGCAGCCGGGGACAGGGAAATGGCTACACCTTC. Protein product: CASSRGQGNGYTF.

The V gene is TRBV29-1, the J gene TRBJ2-4, with D perhaps being TRBD1 or TRBD2 (6 bases each). This CDR3 comprises 15 residues. Germline CDR1 reads SQVTM; CDR2 reads ANQGSEA. Trimming cost V 7 bases and J 12 bases, with 28 bases left between them. The CDR3 nucleotides are TGCAGCGCCTGGACAGCCGGGACTCTCACGCTCACTCAGTACTTC. Its translation: CSAWTAGTLTLTQYF.

J is TRBJ2-1 and V is TRBV6-5; 7 bases are a match to TRBD2. CDR3 length: 13 residues. V shed 3 bases, J shed 5 bases, and the junction held 1 base outside the gene matches. Germline V gene sequence: CDR1 MNHEY, CDR2 SVGAGI. The CDR3 sequence is CASSYGLDNEQFF. In nucleotides, the CDR3 is TGTGCCAGCAGTTATGGACTAGACAATGAGCAGTTCTTC.

This clonotype was seen a few times. The V gene is TRBV20-1, the J gene TRBJ2-5; 11 bases fit TRBD2. Germline V gene lookup returns CDR1 DFQATT and CDR2 SNEGSKA (reference sequence). The CDR3 loop spans 15 amino acids. V was clipped by 4 bases and J by 5 bases; unmatched bases: 9. The CDR3 loop reads CSANSLSSGRETQYF. CDR3 DNA: TGCAGTGCTAATTCGCTCTCTAGCGGGAGGGAGACCCAGTACTTC.